These 29 T cell receptor beta chains came from one sample sequenced in a study of cytomegalovirus exposure and HLA in healthy donors. With 60 Vbeta and 13 Jbeta primers, the PCR was carried out. Generated by immunoSEQ multiplex PCR, the TCRdb table keeps only in-frame clones and is missing some. The table lists over 150,000 clones, around 72% of them singletons. Sequenced sample: PBMCs. All receptors derive from a man aged 18 to 35 in good health and CMV-seronegative.

The chain employs TRBV5-1 and TRBJ2-7, with TRBD1 matching over 8 bases. With V trimmed by 2 bases and J by 2 bases, 6 bases remained unmatched. The CDR3 runs 15 residues. Germline V gene sequence: CDR1 SGHRS, CDR2 YFSETQ. The CDR3 DNA sequence: TGCGCCAGCAGCTTAGGACAGGGTTTGCCCTACGAGCAGTACTTC. It encodes CASSLGQGLPYEQYF.

This clone has just a few counts. This chain uses TRBV4-1 with TRBJ2-5, with TRBD1 identical over 9 bases. The CDR3 consists of 15 residues. V lost 1 base to trimming and J lost 1 base; unmatched junction nucleotides: 1. Germline CDR1 and CDR2: MGHRA and YSYEKL. For the CDR3, the DNA is TGCGCCAGCAGCCAAGTACAGGGGGCCCAAGAGACCCAGTACTTC. This sequence encodes CASSQVQGAQETQYF.

The chain uses TRBV28 and TRBJ2-5, with 7 bases aligning to TRBD1. The better agreement between TRBJ2-7 and the DNA end casts doubt on the J call. In germline, CDR1 is MDHEN, CDR2 SYDVKM. This CDR3 comprises 16 residues. The CDR3 loop reads CASSLASRDSSYEQYF. The CDR3 region has the DNA TGTGCCAGCAGTTTAGCCTCCCGGGACAGCTCCTACGAGCAGTACTTC.

The rearrangement joins TRBV30 to TRBJ2-7; TRBD2 might be the D (5 bases). There are 13 residues in the CDR3. Germline-derived CDR1 and CDR2 are GTSNPN and SVGIG (reference sequence). Trimming took off 0 bases at V and 0 bases at J, with 6 bases between the two ends. The CDR3 reads CAWSVGSSYEQYF. The CDR3 region has the DNA TGTGCCTGGAGTGTGGGGAGCTCCTACGAGCAGTACTTC.

This chain joins TRBV27 and TRBJ2-6; maybe TRBD2 (6 bases). CDR3 length: 15 residues. CDR1 and CDR2 (germline): MNHEY, SMNVEV (reference sequence). V dropped 6 bases and J dropped 2 bases, with 11 bases sitting between them. The CDR3 DNA reads as TGTGCCAGCAGAAGGGAGGAGGCTGGGGCCAACGTCCTGACTTTC. Protein sequence: CASRREEAGANVLTF.

By sample fraction, this clone is medium-sized (0.01 to 0.1%). The J gene is TRBJ2-4, the V gene TRBV9; 9 bases match TRBD2. Per the germline V gene, CDR1 is SGDLS and CDR2 is YYNGEE. J lost 8 bases, V lost 4 bases, and 7 bases had no gene match. CDR3 length equals 14 residues. The CDR3 spells CASSTGLALDIQYF. Written as DNA, the CDR3 is TGTGCCAGCAGCACGGGACTAGCCTTAGACATTCAGTACTTC.

The chain has TRBV2 and TRBJ2-7; D gene ambiguous. Between the trimmed V and J ends, which lost 8 bases and 2 bases, there was a span of 10 bases. The germline gives CDR1 SNHLY, CDR2 FYNNEI. CDR3 length equals 12 residues. Here the CDR3 DNA reads TGTGCCAGCGAACTCTCGACCTACGAGCAGTACTTC. It specifies CASELSTYEQYF.

The chain recombines TRBV4-3 with TRBJ2-7; D is possibly TRBD2 (6 bases). The CDR3 runs to 15 residues. Per the germline V gene, CDR1 is LGHNA and CDR2 is YSLEER. The germline V and J ends were trimmed by 0 bases and 3 bases, with 12 bases remaining between them. The CDR3 sequence is CASSQDWGLYYEQYF. The CDR3, as DNA: TGCGCCAGCAGCCAAGATTGGGGACTGTACTACGAGCAGTACTTC.

This chain links TRBV7-9 with TRBJ2-7; possibly TRBD1 for D (6 bases). V lost 3 bases and J lost 6, with 15 bases in between. The CDR3 has 14 amino acids. Germline CDR1 is SEHNR and CDR2 is FQNEAQ (reference sequence). In DNA form, the CDR3 reads TGTGCCAGCAGCTTGGTTCGCCTAGGGGGCGAGCAGTACTTC. Its translation: CASSLVRLGGEQYF.

This clone was recorded a few times. CDR3 sequence: CASSDTDRAGANVLTF. DNA for the CDR3: TGTGCCAGCAGTGACACCGACAGGGCTGGGGCCAACGTCCTGACTTTC. The chain carries TRBV6-4 and TRBJ2-6; TRBD1 matches 7 bases. The CDR3 loop spans 16 amino acids. The ends lost 2 bases at V and 2 bases at J; junction bases unmatched: 3. Germline V lookup: CDR1 MRHNA, CDR2 SNTAGT.

The V and J genes are TRBV28 and TRBJ1-4, with TRBD1 matching over 7 bases. The CDR3 covers 14 residues. V trimming: 3 bases; J trimming: 2 bases; junction bases outside the gene matches: 0. Germline V gene lookup returns CDR1 MDHEN and CDR2 SYDVKM. The CDR3 nucleotides read TGTGCCAGCAGTTTGACAGGGACTAATGAAAAACTGTTTTTT. This gives the protein CASSLTGTNEKLFF.

The genes are TRBV10-3 and TRBJ2-7; a possible D gene is TRBD2 (5 bases). Germline values: CDR1 ENHRY, CDR2 SYGVKD. The V end lost 5 bases, the J end lost 6 bases, and 17 bases lay between the germline ends. The CDR3 is 14 amino acids. The CDR3 sequence is CAISPETREGEQYF. Here the CDR3 DNA reads TGTGCCATCAGTCCCGAGACACGAGAGGGCGAGCAGTACTTC.

The CDR3 DNA is TGTGCCTGGAGTCGGACAAATGAGCAGTTCTTC. Translated, it gives CAWSRTNEQFF. The chain is built from TRBV30 and TRBJ2-1; D is perhaps TRBD1 (5 bases). CDR1 and CDR2 from the germline V gene are GTSNPN and SVGIG (reference sequence). V lost 2 bases to trimming and J lost 7 bases, with 6 bases between them. CDR3 length: 11 residues.

The genes are TRBV5-1 and TRBJ2-5; 9 bases fit TRBD2. The CDR3 is made up of 14 amino acids. The germline CDR1 and CDR2 sequences are SGHRS and YFSETQ. V was clipped by 5 bases and J by 2 bases; unmatched bases: 4. The CDR3 is CASRLTSGQETQYF. The CDR3 DNA follows: TGCGCCAGCAGATTAACTAGCGGGCAAGAGACCCAGTACTTC.

The chain combines TRBV4-3 with TRBJ2-5; weak D call: TRBD1 (6 bases). V was shortened by 1 base and J by 5 bases, with 17 bases between the two germline ends. The CDR3 runs to 16 residues. Germline loops: CDR1 LGHNA, CDR2 YSLEER. The CDR3 region has the DNA TGCGCCAGCAGCCAAGGGGGGCCCCTGACTGAGGAGACCCAGTACTTC. Its protein product is CASSQGGPLTEETQYF.

V and J are TRBV7-9 and TRBJ2-7; no reliable D call. The CDR3 totals 13 residues. Germline values: CDR1 SEHNR, CDR2 FQNEAQ (reference sequence). The V and J ends lost 5 bases and 2 bases respectively, with 10 bases between them. In DNA, the CDR3 is TGTGCCAGCAGCCCCAGCGCTACCTACGAGCAGTACTTC. This gives the protein CASSPSATYEQYF.

V usage is TRBV19 and J usage is TRBJ2-3; weak D call: TRBD1 (6 bases). This CDR3 is built from 15 residues. V was pared by 1 base and J by 4 bases, with 12 bases between. Germline V CDR1 and CDR2: LNHDA, SQIVND (reference sequence). The CDR3 DNA follows: TGTGCCAGTAGTATAGCATCAGGGGCCGCAGATACGCAGTATTTT. Its protein product is CASSIASGAADTQYF.

The V call is TRBV27, the J call TRBJ2-1; 8 positions match TRBD1. This CDR3 comprises 17 residues. The J segment lost 2 bases and the V segment lost 5 bases, leaving 11 bases of the junction unmatched. Germline CDR1 is MNHEY and CDR2 is SMNVEV (reference sequence). The CDR3 reads CASSHLPGQVAYNEQFF. CDR3 DNA: TGTGCCAGCAGTCATCTTCCGGGACAGGTTGCCTACAATGAGCAGTTCTTC.

V usage is TRBV4-1 and J usage is TRBJ2-5; D remains ambiguous. The CDR3 contains 13 residues. Trimming stripped 8 bases from V and 3 bases from J, with 13 bases between. Per the germline V gene, CDR1 is MGHRA and CDR2 is YSYEKL. This CDR3 reads CASSWVEKETQYF. The DNA of the CDR3 is TGCGCCAGCTCGTGGGTGGAGAAAGAGACCCAGTACTTC.

The chain couples TRBV4-1 to TRBJ2-7; 7 nucleotides align to TRBD1. The ends lost 4 bases at V and 0 bases at J; junction bases unmatched: 6. In germline, CDR1 is MGHRA, CDR2 YSYEKL. The CDR3 runs 15 residues. The CDR3 protein is CASSLLTGSSYEQYF. For the CDR3, the DNA is TGCGCCAGCAGCCTACTGACAGGGAGCTCCTACGAGCAGTACTTC.

The chain joins TRBV7-9 to TRBJ2-7; 7 bases line up with TRBD2. Germline V lookup: CDR1 SEHNR, CDR2 FQNEAQ (reference sequence). The CDR3 runs 16 residues. J gave up 0 bases and V 5 bases, and 10 bases lay outside the gene matches. The CDR3 DNA reads as TGTGCCAGCAGCCCCCATTCCGGCGGGAGCTCCTACGAGCAGTACTTC. It is translated as CASSPHSGGSSYEQYF. The full variable domain, in which reference TRBV7-9 and TRBJ2-7 provide the parts outside the CDR3, is DTGVSQNPRHKITKRGQNVTFRCDPISEHNRLYWYRQTLGQGPEFLTYFQNEAQLEKSRLLSDRFSAERPKGSFSTLEIQRTEQGDSAMYLCASSPHSGGSSYEQYFGPGTRLTVT.

V and J are TRBV5-1 and TRBJ2-3, with 7 bases matching TRBD1. This CDR3 contains 14 residues. Germline assignment: CDR1 SGHRS and CDR2 YFSETQ. Trimming at V came to 4 bases and at J to 2 bases, leaving 4 bases not matched to a gene. The chain's CDR3 is CASSLGTATDTQYF. CDR3 DNA sequence: TGCGCCAGCAGCCTGGGGACAGCCACAGATACGCAGTATTTT.

This clone was seen only a few times. The J gene is TRBJ2-4, the V gene TRBV6-1, with 8 bases identical to TRBD1. Germline-derived CDR1 and CDR2 are MNHNS and SASEGT. The length of the CDR3 is 14 residues. The ends lost 3 bases at V and 8 bases at J; junction bases unmatched: 6. The CDR3 spells CASSDRDRKDIQYF. The CDR3, as DNA: TGTGCCAGCAGTGACCGGGACAGGAAGGACATTCAGTACTTC.

The V and J genes are TRBV19 and TRBJ1-1; 9 nucleotides align to TRBD1. J lost 3 bases, V lost 2 bases, and 4 bases had no gene match. Per germline, CDR1 LNHDA and CDR2 SQIVND (reference sequence). This CDR3 is 15 amino acids long. As DNA, the CDR3 is TGTGCCAGTAGTATATGGGGACAGGGAGACACTGAAGCTTTCTTT. Its protein is CASSIWGQGDTEAFF.

V usage is TRBV4-1 and J usage is TRBJ2-7, with 10 bases identical to TRBD2. J lost 4 bases, V lost 1 base, and 1 base had no gene match. Germline CDR1 and CDR2: MGHRA and YSYEKL. There are 14 residues in the CDR3. The CDR3 loop reads CASSQGLAGYEQYF. Here the CDR3 DNA reads TGCGCCAGCAGCCAAGGACTAGCGGGTTACGAGCAGTACTTC.

Relative to its sample, this clone is medium-sized. The chain uses TRBV9 and TRBJ1-5, with a weak D call TRBD1 (6 bases). Trimming shortened V by 3 bases and J by 2 bases, and 6 bases separated the two germline ends. In germline, CDR1 is SGDLS, CDR2 YYNGEE. CDR3 length: 13 amino acids. The CDR3 bases are TGTGCCAGCAGCGCAGGGGGCAATCAGCCCCAGCATTTT. This sequence encodes CASSAGGNQPQHF. The full variable domain, with the rest looked up from reference TRBV9 and TRBJ1-5, is DSGVTQTPKHLITATGQRVTLRCSPRSGDLSVYWYQQSLDQGLQFLIQYYNGEERAKGNILERFSAQQFPDLHSELNLSSLELGDSALYFCASSAGGNQPQHFGDGTRLSIL.

V is TRBV6-5 and J is TRBJ2-7; tentative D call: TRBD1 (5 bases). The CDR3 consists of 13 residues. The germline V and J ends were trimmed by 5 bases and 9 bases, with 17 bases remaining between them. Germline assignment: CDR1 MNHEY and CDR2 SVGAGI. CDR3: CASSPNGHVGQYF. The CDR3 coding sequence is TGTGCCAGCAGTCCCAACGGACATGTTGGGCAGTACTTC.

J is TRBJ2-1 and V is TRBV6-4, with a possible D match to TRBD2 (6 bases). Trimming shortened V by 5 bases and J by 1 base, and 9 bases separated the two germline ends. From germline, CDR1 is MRHNA and CDR2 SNTAGT. The CDR3 consists of 14 residues. The CDR3 loop is CASSIAESYNEQFF. The CDR3 nucleotides are TGTGCCAGCAGTATAGCGGAATCCTACAATGAGCAGTTCTTC.

This clone was observed a few times. The V call is TRBV29-1, the J call TRBJ1-2; 9 nucleotides line up with TRBD1. The CDR3 sequence is 14 residues long. Losses at the gene ends were 4 bases for V and 7 bases for J; bases not matched to a gene: 10. In germline, CDR1 is SQVTM, CDR2 ANQGSEA. CDR3 sequence reads: CSVAYAGTGSGYTF. As DNA, the CDR3 is TGCAGCGTTGCTTACGCTGGGACAGGGAGTGGCTACACCTTC.